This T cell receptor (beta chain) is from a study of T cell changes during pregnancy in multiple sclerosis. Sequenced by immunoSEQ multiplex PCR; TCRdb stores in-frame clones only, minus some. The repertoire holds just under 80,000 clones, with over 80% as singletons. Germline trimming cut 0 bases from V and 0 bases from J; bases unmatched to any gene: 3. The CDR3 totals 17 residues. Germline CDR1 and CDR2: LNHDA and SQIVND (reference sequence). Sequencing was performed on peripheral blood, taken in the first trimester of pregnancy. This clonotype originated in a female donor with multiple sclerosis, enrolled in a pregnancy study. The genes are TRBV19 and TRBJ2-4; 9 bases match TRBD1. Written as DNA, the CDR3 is TGTGCCAGTAGTATAGAAGGACAGGGGAGAGCCAAAAACATTCAGTACTTC. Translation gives CASSIEGQGRAKNIQYF.